The next 28 T cell receptor beta chains were all read from a single sample in a study of blood T cell repertoires in COVID-19. This table comes from immunoSEQ multiplex PCR, and its TCRdb copy is limited to in-frame clones, with some not included. The repertoire holds 65,000 to 100,000 clones, with approximately 80% as singletons. Sequencing was carried out using peripheral blood. Source of these receptors: a human donor in a cohort sampled during active COVID-19.

The V gene is TRBV5-3, the J gene TRBJ2-1; TRBD1 matches at 12 bases. TRBV5-3 is reported as an ORF; its role is uncertain. This CDR3 has 19 amino acids. V trimming: 4 bases; J trimming: 7 bases; junction bases outside the gene matches: 18. CDR3 region: CARSPPLRGTGGFVNEQFF. The CDR3 DNA reads TGTGCCAGAAGCCCACCCCTTAGAGGGACAGGGGGCTTTGTGAATGAGCAGTTCTTC.

V and J are TRBV6-1 and TRBJ1-1; 8 bases align to TRBD1. There are 15 residues in the CDR3. Unmatched junction bases numbered 4, after V lost 3 bases and J lost 1 base. Germline values: CDR1 MNHNS, CDR2 SASEGT. The DNA for the CDR3 is TGTGCCAGCAGTGACCAGGACAGGGCGAACACTGAAGCTTTCTTT. Its protein is CASSDQDRANTEAFF.

The chain uses TRBV5-4 and TRBJ2-1; no clear D. Trimming stripped 0 bases from V and 6 bases from J, with 4 bases between. The CDR3 spans 12 residues. Per germline, CDR1 SGHNT and CDR2 YYREEE (reference sequence). In DNA form, the CDR3 reads TGTGCCAGCAGCTTGGTCCTCAATGAGCAGTTCTTC. Amino acid sequence: CASSLVLNEQFF.

This clone was detected a few times. The V and J genes are TRBV19 and TRBJ2-3; D is undetermined. Deletions cut 4 bases from V and 6 bases from J, with 11 bases between. From germline, CDR1 is LNHDA and CDR2 SQIVND (reference sequence). The CDR3 runs to 13 residues. As DNA, the CDR3 is TGTGCCAGTAGTAAACCTAGTCTGGATACGCAGTATTTT. Its protein product is CASSKPSLDTQYF. Full variable domain (outside the CDR3, taken from reference TRBV19 and TRBJ2-3): DGGITQSPKYLFRKEGQNVTLSCEQNLNHDAMYWYRQDPGQGLRLIYYSQIVNDFQKGDIAEGYSVSREKKESFPLTVTSAQKNPTAFYLCASSKPSLDTQYFGPGTRLTVL.

The gene calls are TRBV5-1 and TRBJ2-1, with 7 bases matching TRBD1. The ends lost 2 bases at V and 8 bases at J; junction bases unmatched: 1. Germline V gene lookup returns CDR1 SGHRS and CDR2 YFSETQ. CDR3 length equals 12 residues. This CDR3 reads CASSFQGDEQFF. CDR3 bases: TGCGCCAGCAGCTTTCAGGGGGATGAGCAGTTCTTC.

The rearrangement uses TRBV15 and TRBJ1-4, with 8 nucleotides matching TRBD1. Trimming cost V 2 bases and J 7 bases; bases outside gene matches: 6. Germline V gene sequence: CDR1 LNHNV, CDR2 YYDKDF (reference sequence). The CDR3 is 15 residues long. The CDR3 region has the DNA TGTGCCACCAGCAGAAACCGGGACAGGCCTGAAAAACTGTTTTTT. Protein: CATSRNRDRPEKLFF.

CDR3 protein: CASSVSGLAYEQFF. Here the CDR3 DNA reads TGTGCCAGCAGCGTGTCGGGACTAGCCTATGAGCAGTTCTTC. The chain links TRBV28 to TRBJ2-1; 9 nucleotides match TRBD2. The germline gives CDR1 MDHEN, CDR2 SYDVKM. The CDR3 spans 14 residues. After removal of 6 bases from V and 8 bases from J, the junction contained 8 bases not matched to a gene. Filled out from reference TRBV28 and TRBJ2-1, the complete variable domain reads DVKVTQSSRYLVKRTGEKVFLECVQDMDHENMFWYRQDPGLGLRLIYFSYDVKMKEKGDIPEGYSVSREKKERFSLILESASTNQTSMYLCASSVSGLAYEQFFGPGTRLTVL.

This clone was counted a few times. The chain is built from TRBV7-2 and TRBJ1-5; D gene ambiguous. CDR1 and CDR2 from the germline V gene are SGHTA and FQGNSA. CDR3 length: 15 amino acids. Deletions cut 2 bases from V and 6 bases from J, with 14 bases between. The CDR3 bases are TGTGCCAGCAGCTTAAGGTTGGGAGTGAGTCAGCCCCAGCATTTT. The encoded protein is CASSLRLGVSQPQHF.

The chain joins TRBV18 to TRBJ1-3; TRBD1 matches at 10 bases. This CDR3 comprises 15 residues. After removal of 3 bases from V and 4 bases from J, the junction contained 3 bases not matched to a gene. CDR1 KGHSH and CDR2 LQKENI come from the germline V gene. CDR3 amino acids: CASSPDRGPGNTIYF. The DNA of the CDR3 is TGTGCCAGCTCACCCGACAGGGGGCCGGGAAACACCATATATTTT.

The chain combines TRBV11-2 with TRBJ2-1; D not resolved. The germline gives CDR1 SGHAT, CDR2 FQNNGV. Trimming took 5 bases from V and 11 from J, leaving 10 bases between them. The CDR3 has 11 residues. CDR3 protein: CASSLQNQQFF. In DNA form, the CDR3 reads TGTGCCAGCAGCCTACAGAATCAGCAGTTCTTC.

The J gene is TRBJ1-2, the V gene TRBV21-1; the table assigns TRBD1, which was not confirmed against the DNA. TRBV21-1 is shown as a pseudogene. CDR3 length: 17 residues. CDR3 DNA: TGTGCCAGCAGCAAAGAGGGGGAGACCACACCAAACTATGGCTACACCTTC. This encodes CASSKEGETTPNYGYTF.

The V call is TRBV7-6, the J call TRBJ1-3; no definite D call. Germline CDR1 and CDR2: SGHVS and FNYEAQ. The CDR3 has 16 amino acids. V was pared by 4 bases and J by 0 bases, with 13 bases between. The CDR3 reads CASSSPSGDSGNTIYF. The CDR3 region has the DNA TGTGCCAGCAGCTCCCCCTCCGGGGACTCTGGAAACACCATATATTTT.

The chain combines TRBV5-6 with TRBJ1-1; 9 bases line up with TRBD1. CDR1 and CDR2 from the germline V gene are SGHDT and YYEEEE. The CDR3 extends over 13 amino acids. The V segment lost 0 bases and the J segment 7 bases; nucleotides outside the gene matches: 1. As DNA, the CDR3 is TGTGCCAGCAGCTTGGACAGGGGGCTTGAAGCTTTCTTT. Translating it yields CASSLDRGLEAFF. The full variable domain, rest sourced from reference TRBV5-6 and TRBJ1-1, is DAGVTQSPTHLIKTRGQQVTLRCSPKSGHDTVSWYQQALGQGPQFIFQYYEEEERQRGNFPDRFSGHQFPNYSSELNVNALLLGDSALYLCASSLDRGLEAFFGQGTRLTVV.

The chain has TRBV18 and TRBJ2-3, with D unresolved. V dropped 8 bases and J dropped 0 bases, with 9 bases sitting between them. This CDR3 has 13 residues. Germline V CDR1 and CDR2: KGHSH, LQKENI. Here the CDR3 DNA reads TGTGCCAGCGAAAAACAGAGCACAGATACGCAGTATTTT. This encodes CASEKQSTDTQYF.

The rearrangement joins TRBV4-2 to TRBJ2-1, with TRBD1 identical over 9 bases. V shed 4 bases, J shed 6 bases, and the junction held 10 bases outside the gene matches. Germline-derived CDR1 and CDR2 are LGHNA and YNFKEQ. The CDR3 is 16 amino acids. CDR3 residues: CASSRSQGAGSNEQFF. DNA of the CDR3: TGTGCCAGCAGCCGGTCACAGGGGGCGGGAAGCAATGAGCAGTTCTTC.

This clone was detected a few times. The chain employs TRBV6-5 and TRBJ1-4; 9 bases align to TRBD1. J was trimmed by 8 bases and V by 6 bases; bases with no gene match: 7. CDR3 length equals 14 residues. The germline V gene encodes CDR1 MNHEY and CDR2 SVGAGI. The CDR3 bases are TGTGCCAGCAGGAAGGACAGGGGTCGCGAAAAACTGTTTTTT. The encoded protein is CASRKDRGREKLFF.

This clone was counted only a few times. The chain uses TRBV7-9 and TRBJ2-5; 8 bases match TRBD2. The CDR3 totals 15 residues. The germline gives CDR1 SEHNR, CDR2 FQNEAQ (reference sequence). Trimming cost V 2 bases and J 4 bases; bases outside gene matches: 6. For the CDR3, the DNA is TGTGCCAGCAGCTTACAATTAGCGGGGTCAGAGACCCAGTACTTC. Encoded protein: CASSLQLAGSETQYF.

The chain joins TRBV19 to TRBJ1-5; TRBD1 agrees at 8 bases. Germline V gene data show CDR1 as LNHDA and CDR2 as SQIVND (reference sequence). J gave up 7 bases and V 5 bases, and 7 bases lay outside the gene matches. The CDR3 covers 14 residues. The CDR3 here is CASSFQGAGQPQHF. The CDR3 coding sequence is TGTGCCAGTAGTTTCCAGGGGGCTGGGCAGCCCCAGCATTTT.

The chain has TRBV19 and TRBJ2-7, with 8 bases identical to TRBD1. V dropped 7 bases and J dropped 6; count of bases not matched to a gene: 20. CDR3 length: 17 residues. Per the germline V gene, CDR1 is LNHDA and CDR2 is SQIVND (reference sequence). CDR3 in DNA: TGTGCCAGTATTGATCCCACGGACAGGGAAGAGGTATGCGAGCAGTACTTC. This gives the protein CASIDPTDREEVCEQYF.

This chain joins TRBV5-1 and TRBJ2-7, with D maybe TRBD1 (6 bases). CDR1 SGHRS and CDR2 YFSETQ come from the germline V gene. The CDR3 extends over 13 amino acids. Trimming removed 5 bases at V and 2 bases at J, with 11 bases between. The DNA of the CDR3 is TGCGCCAGCAGGGCAGGGGAGACCTACGAGCAGTACTTC. Residues: CASRAGETYEQYF.

CDR3 sequence (DNA): TGCGCCAGCAGTGATAGGACAGGGGGCTCCGCCAAAAACATTCAGTACTTC. Protein: CASSDRTGGSAKNIQYF. The chain joins TRBV10-2 to TRBJ2-4; 11 bases are a match to TRBD1. Germline V gene lookup returns CDR1 WSHSY and CDR2 SAAADI. Losses at the gene ends were 3 bases for V and 1 base for J; bases not matched to a gene: 5. The CDR3 length is 17 residues.

This clone was found once. This chain connects TRBV5-1 to TRBJ1-1, with a weak D call TRBD1 (5 bases). The germline CDR1 and CDR2 sequences are SGHRS and YFSETQ. This CDR3 spans 13 amino acids. With 0 bases removed from V and 4 bases from J, the gap between germline ends came to 7 bases. The CDR3 DNA is TGCGCCAGCAGCTTGGACAGGCGCACTGAAGCTTTCTTT. As protein: CASSLDRRTEAFF.

The V call is TRBV7-9, the J call TRBJ1-2; TRBD1 matches 7 bases. From germline, CDR1 is SEHNR and CDR2 FQNEAQ (reference sequence). CDR3 length: 15 residues. After removal of 5 bases from V and 8 bases from J, the junction contained 14 bases not matched to a gene. The CDR3 here is CASSHDRASLKGYTF. CDR3 coding DNA: TGTGCCAGCAGCCACGACAGGGCTAGTCTTAAGGGCTACACCTTC.

This clone has more than one count but fewer than ten. This rearrangement joins TRBV28 to TRBJ2-7; TRBD1 matches at 9 bases. Trimming cost V 7 bases and J 4 bases; bases outside gene matches: 8. CDR3 size: 14 residues. Germline CDR1 MDHEN, CDR2 SYDVKM. The CDR3 DNA follows: TGTGCCAGCAAAAGGACAGGGGTTGTGTACGAGCAGTACTTC. It codes for CASKRTGVVYEQYF.

This chain uses TRBV2 with TRBJ2-6, with D possibly matching TRBD2 (6 bases). Trimming took off 5 bases at V and 0 bases at J, with 14 bases between the two ends. CDR3 size: 17 residues. Looked up from germline, CDR1 is SNHLY and CDR2 is FYNNEI. DNA for the CDR3: TGTGCCAGCAGTTTATCCGGGGGAAGCTCTGGGGCCAACGTCCTGACTTTC. This sequence encodes CASSLSGGSSGANVLTF.

The V and J genes are TRBV7-8 and TRBJ1-2; the D gene is possibly TRBD1 (6 bases). The CDR3 is 17 amino acids. Trimming removed 3 bases from V and 3 bases from J, with 20 bases in between. The germline CDR1 and CDR2 sequences are SGHVS and FQNEAQ. CDR3 loop: CASSFRTGRRGDYGYTF. The CDR3 DNA reads as TGTGCCAGCAGCTTTCGTACAGGGAGGCGGGGGGACTATGGCTACACCTTC.

The rearrangement uses TRBV9 and TRBJ1-2, with D unresolved. The CDR3 contains 13 residues. Trimming shortened V by 4 bases and J by 2 bases, and 9 bases separated the two germline ends. Germline CDR1 is SGDLS and CDR2 is YYNGEE. The CDR3 loop reads CASSKSGNYGYTF. The CDR3 bases are TGTGCCAGCAGCAAATCAGGAAACTATGGCTACACCTTC.

This clone was detected only once. The chain combines TRBV27 with TRBJ1-1; 11 bases are a match to TRBD1. The V gene's germline CDR1 is MNHEY and CDR2 SMNVEV (reference sequence). The CDR3 extends over 18 amino acids. With V trimmed by 5 bases and J by 0 bases, 11 bases remained unmatched. The chain's CDR3 is CASSTSRRTGGLNTEAFF. CDR3 nucleotides: TGTGCCAGCAGTACATCACGCCGGACAGGGGGCTTGAACACTGAAGCTTTCTTT.